These 14 T cell receptor beta chains came from one sample sequenced in a study of blood T cell repertoires in COVID-19. Assay used: immunoSEQ multiplex PCR; TCRdb lists only in-frame clones, some missing. The data contain 400,000 or so clones, around 87% of them singletons. Sequencing was performed on PBMCs or T cells enriched from blood (not recorded which). The receptors derive from a man between 35 and 55 years old in a cohort exposed to, infected with or recovered from COVID-19 (not recorded which).

The CDR3 sequence is CASSPWGPPNQPQHF. For the CDR3, the DNA is TGTGCCAGCTCACCTTGGGGGCCGCCCAATCAGCCCCAGCATTTT. The rearrangement joins TRBV18 to TRBJ1-5; TRBD1 might be the D (6 bases). Germline V gene lookup returns CDR1 KGHSH and CDR2 LQKENI. The CDR3 totals 15 residues. Trimming removed 3 bases at V and 3 bases at J, with 12 bases between.

The chain recombines TRBV6-5 with TRBJ1-1; tentatively, D is TRBD1 (6 bases). The CDR3 runs to 16 residues. V was pared by 2 bases and J by 4 bases, with 17 bases between. CDR1 MNHEY and CDR2 SVGAGI come from the germline V gene. The DNA for the CDR3 is TGTGCCAGCAGTTACCCTAGACTCCAGGGGCCCACTGAAGCTTTCTTT. Amino acids: CASSYPRLQGPTEAFF.

The chain links TRBV10-1 to TRBJ1-5; no definite D call. Trimming left V 10 bases short and J 4 bases short, with 17 bases between. The CDR3 is 14 residues long. Per the germline V gene, CDR1 is WNHNN and CDR2 is SYGVQD (reference sequence). CDR3 region: CATGVGKINQPQHF. The CDR3 DNA reads TGCGCCACCGGGGTGGGGAAAATTAATCAGCCCCAGCATTTT.

The chain joins TRBV19 to TRBJ2-1, with 12 bases aligning to TRBD2. The CDR3 contains 19 residues. CDR1 LNHDA and CDR2 SQIVND come from the germline V gene (reference sequence). V gave up 5 bases and J gave up 0 bases; unmatched junction bases: 11. The CDR3 coding sequence is TGTGCCAGTAGTCGGAGACTAGCGGGAGCCCTGAGCTCCTACAATGAGCAGTTCTTC. Translation: CASSRRLAGALSSYNEQFF. Full variable domain (missing parts from reference TRBV19 and TRBJ2-1): DGGITQSPKYLFRKEGQNVTLSCEQNLNHDAMYWYRQDPGQGLRLIYYSQIVNDFQKGDIAEGYSVSREKKESFPLTVTSAQKNPTAFYLCASSRRLAGALSSYNEQFFGPGTRLTVL.

The V gene is TRBV18, the J gene TRBJ1-1; a weak D match, TRBD1 (5 bases). V lost 5 bases and J 1 base, leaving 14 bases between the germline ends. The CDR3 totals 15 residues. The germline gives CDR1 KGHSH, CDR2 LQKENI. The CDR3 coding sequence is TGTGCCAGCTCAGTGGGGTCAGGGTCGAACACTGAAGCTTTCTTT. Protein: CASSVGSGSNTEAFF.

As for this clone: One end of the junction fails to match germline, which may point to a read error. The genes are TRBV11-2 and TRBJ1-6; 7 bases agree with TRBD1. Germline lookup yields CDR1 SGHAT and CDR2 FQNNGV. The CDR3 consists of 14 residues. The CDR3 sequence is CASTLRQGHSPLHF. CDR3 nucleotides: TGTGCCAGCACCTTAAGACAGGGACATTCACCCCTCCACTTT.

J is TRBJ2-7 and V is TRBV19, with D perhaps matching TRBD2 (6 bases). Deletions cut 1 base from V and 6 bases from J, with 10 bases between. Germline V gives CDR1 LNHDA, CDR2 SQIVND (reference sequence). The CDR3 length is 13 residues. CDR3 DNA: TGTGCCAGTAGTATAGCTAAGGGAGGCGAGCAGTACTTC. Amino acids: CASSIAKGGEQYF.

The chain employs TRBV19 and TRBJ1-1; D unresolved. V was pared by 6 bases and J by 0 bases, with 11 bases between. CDR1 is LNHDA, CDR2 SQIVND, per germline (reference sequence). This CDR3 has 14 amino acids. The CDR3 nucleotides read TGTGCCAGTAGAGTTAGCGTAATGAACACTGAAGCTTTCTTT. Translating gives CASRVSVMNTEAFF.

The chain recombines TRBV27 with TRBJ2-1; no definite D call. From germline, CDR1 is MNHEY and CDR2 SMNVEV (reference sequence). CDR3 length equals 14 residues. Trimming stripped 2 bases from V and 2 bases from J, with 7 bases between. The CDR3 bases are TGTGCCAGCAGTTTAGTCAGGCCCTACAATGAGCAGTTCTTC. It yields the protein CASSLVRPYNEQFF.

The J gene is TRBJ1-5, the V gene TRBV2; D unresolved. Trimming took 7 bases from V and 8 from J, leaving 21 bases between them. The CDR3 has 15 residues. Germline assignment: CDR1 SNHLY and CDR2 FYNNEI. The chain's CDR3 is CASTQSVGEVKPQHF. DNA for the CDR3: TGTGCCAGCACCCAATCGGTAGGAGAGGTTAAGCCCCAGCATTTT.

The chain couples TRBV5-1 to TRBJ2-7; the D gene is possibly TRBD1 (6 bases). The ends were cut back, 1 base at V and 2 bases at J, with 25 bases in the middle. The CDR3 is 19 amino acids. Germline values: CDR1 SGHRS, CDR2 YFSETQ. The CDR3 loop reads CASSLREANRELLTYEQYF. The CDR3 DNA follows: TGCGCCAGCAGCTTGAGGGAAGCCAACAGGGAACTGCTAACCTACGAGCAGTACTTC.

This clone was picked up a small number of times. This rearrangement joins TRBV7-9 to TRBJ2-7, with 7 bases lining up with TRBD1. CDR1 is SEHNR and CDR2 is FQNEAQ in the germline V gene (reference sequence). The CDR3 runs to 15 residues. Trimming removed 5 bases from V and 3 bases from J; junction bases left unmatched: 10. This CDR3 is CASSRGTVWNYEQYF. As DNA, the CDR3 is TGTGCCAGCAGCAGGGGGACAGTGTGGAACTACGAGCAGTACTTC.

The gene calls are TRBV29-1 and TRBJ2-5, with D possibly being TRBD1 (6 bases). Germline V CDR1 and CDR2: SQVTM, ANQGSEA. Trimming left V 7 bases short and J 2 bases short, with 17 bases between. There are 14 residues in the CDR3. The CDR3 nucleotides are TGCAGCGCTACAGGGATATCGGGGCAAGAGACCCAGTACTTC. Translated, it gives CSATGISGQETQYF.

This clone was recorded once. The CDR3 nucleotides are TGTGCCAGCAGTTACGATGACAGATTCTATGGCTACACCTTC. Protein sequence: CASSYDDRFYGYTF. The J gene is TRBJ1-2, the V gene TRBV6-5; maybe TRBD1 (5 bases). This CDR3 spans 14 amino acids. The germline V gene encodes CDR1 MNHEY and CDR2 SVGAGI. V lost 2 bases to trimming and J lost 4 bases, with 11 bases between them.